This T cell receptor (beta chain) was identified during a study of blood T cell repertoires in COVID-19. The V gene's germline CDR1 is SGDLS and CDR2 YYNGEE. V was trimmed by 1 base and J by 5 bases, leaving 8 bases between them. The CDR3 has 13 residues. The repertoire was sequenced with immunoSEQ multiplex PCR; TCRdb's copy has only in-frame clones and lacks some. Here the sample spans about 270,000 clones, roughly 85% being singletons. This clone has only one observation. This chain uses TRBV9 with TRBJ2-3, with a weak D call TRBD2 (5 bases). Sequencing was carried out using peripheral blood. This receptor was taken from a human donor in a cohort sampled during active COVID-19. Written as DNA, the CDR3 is TGTGCCAGCAGCGTACCGGGGATAGATACGCAGTATTTT. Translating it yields CASSVPGIDTQYF. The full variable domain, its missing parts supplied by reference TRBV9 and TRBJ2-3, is DSGVTQTPKHLITATGQRVTLRCSPRSGDLSVYWYQQSLDQGLQFLIQYYNGEERAKGNILERFSAQQFPDLHSELNLSSLELGDSALYFCASSVPGIDTQYFGPGTRLTVL.